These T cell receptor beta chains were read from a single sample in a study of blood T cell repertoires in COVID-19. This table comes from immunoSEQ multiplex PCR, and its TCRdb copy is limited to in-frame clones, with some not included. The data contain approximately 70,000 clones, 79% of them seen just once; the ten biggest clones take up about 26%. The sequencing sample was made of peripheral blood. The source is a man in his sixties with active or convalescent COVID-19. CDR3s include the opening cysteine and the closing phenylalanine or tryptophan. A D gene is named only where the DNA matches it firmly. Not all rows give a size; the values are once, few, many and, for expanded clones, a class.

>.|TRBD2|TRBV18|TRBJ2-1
CASSPNGGVYNEQFF
TGTGCCAGCTCACCAAACGGGGGGGTCTACAATGAGCAGTTCTTC
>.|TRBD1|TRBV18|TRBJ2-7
CASLGGTGAIEQYF
TGTGCCAGCTTGGGCGGGACAGGGGCCATCGAGCAGTACTTC
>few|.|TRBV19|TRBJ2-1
CASSIGGGAVEQFF
TGTGCCAGTAGTATAGGAGGGGGGGCCGTTGAGCAGTTCTTC
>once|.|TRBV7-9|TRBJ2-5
CASSPRSKETQYF
TGTGCCAGCAGCCCTCGGTCTAAAGAGACCCAGTACTTC
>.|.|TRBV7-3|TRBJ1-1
CASSPGMGGTEAFF
TGTGCCAGCAGCCCCGGGATGGGGGGGACTGAAGCTTTCTTT
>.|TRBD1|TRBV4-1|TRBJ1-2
CASSPVSGGLGTGYTF
TGCGCCAGCAGCCCTGTGTCAGGGGGCTTGGGGACGGGCTACACCTTC
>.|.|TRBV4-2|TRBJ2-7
CASSQDRTGGREQYF
TGTGCCAGCAGCCAAGATCGTACGGGGGGCCGCGAGCAGTACTTC
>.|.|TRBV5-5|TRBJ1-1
CASSPLSGGANTEAFF
TGTGCCAGCAGCCCCCTATCCGGGGGGGCGAACACTGAAGCTTTCTTT
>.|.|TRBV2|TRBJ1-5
CASSDGLYRNQPQHF
TGTGCCAGCAGTGACGGTCTATACCGCAATCAGCCCCAGCATTTT
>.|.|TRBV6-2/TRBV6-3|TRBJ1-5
CASSYSGVTGSNQPQHF
TGTGCCAGCAGTTACTCTGGGGTAACGGGAAGCAATCAGCCCCAGCATTTT
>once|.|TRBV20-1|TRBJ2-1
CSDLEAGEQFF
TGCAGTGATTTAGAGGCGGGTGAGCAGTTCTTC
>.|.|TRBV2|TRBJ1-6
CASSDWQSNSPLHF
TGTGCCAGCAGTGATTGGCAGTCGAATTCACCCCTCCACTTT
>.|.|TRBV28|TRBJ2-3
CASTGSIGTDTQYF
TGTGCCTCAACGGGTAGCATTGGCACAGATACGCAGTATTTT
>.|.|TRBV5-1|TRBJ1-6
CASSSQGTTNNSPLHF
TGCGCCAGCAGCTCCCAGGGGACGACAAATAATTCACCCCTCCACTTT
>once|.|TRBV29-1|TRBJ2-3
CSEGGGRSPDTQYF
TGCAGCGAAGGGGGGGGACGATCCCCAGATACGCAGTATTTT
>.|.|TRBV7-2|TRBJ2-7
CASSLSQGHYEQYF
TGTGCCAGCAGCTTAAGCCAGGGTCATTACGAGCAGTACTTC
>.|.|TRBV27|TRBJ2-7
CASSLSAPYEQYF
TGTGCCAGCAGTTTGTCTGCGCCCTACGAGCAGTACTTC
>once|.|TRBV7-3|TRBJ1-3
CASSSDRGNTIYF
TGTGCCAGCAGCTCCGACAGGGGAAACACCATATATTTT
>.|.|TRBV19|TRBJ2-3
CASSGATSMADTQYF
TGTGCCAGTAGTGGGGCCACGTCGATGGCAGATACGCAGTATTTT
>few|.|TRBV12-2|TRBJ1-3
CASPQRLISGNTIYF
TGTGCAAGTCCCCAACGACTGATCTCTGGAAACACCATATATTTT
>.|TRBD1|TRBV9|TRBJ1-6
CASSVTGGIDSPLHF
TGTGCCAGCAGCGTGACAGGGGGAATCGATTCACCCCTCCACTTT
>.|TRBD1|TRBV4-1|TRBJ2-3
CASSRLPTGGMADTQYF
TGCGCCAGCAGCCGGCTACCGACAGGGGGCATGGCAGATACGCAGTATTTT
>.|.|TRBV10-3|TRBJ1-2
CAISEDGGYGYTF
TGTGCCATCAGTGAAGACGGAGGCTATGGCTACACCTTC
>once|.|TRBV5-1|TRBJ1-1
CASSLGGPGEAFF
TGCGCCAGCAGCTTGGGCGGGCCGGGTGAAGCTTTCTTT
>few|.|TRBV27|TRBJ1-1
CASWQAGHTEAFF
TGTGCCAGTTGGCAAGCGGGGCACACTGAAGCTTTCTTT
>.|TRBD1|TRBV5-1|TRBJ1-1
CASRSETGGISLAFF
TGCGCCAGCAGGTCAGAAACAGGGGGCATTTCTCTAGCTTTCTTT
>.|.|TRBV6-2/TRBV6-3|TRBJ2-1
CASSTERTAYNEQFF
TGTGCCAGCAGCACGGAAAGGACAGCATACAATGAGCAGTTCTTC
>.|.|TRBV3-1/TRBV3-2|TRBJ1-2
CASSQAAAYYGYTF
TGTGCCAGCAGCCAAGCCGCGGCCTACTATGGCTACACCTTC
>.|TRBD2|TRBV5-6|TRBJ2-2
CASSLDSGGWAGELFF
TGTGCCAGCAGCTTGGATAGCGGGGGCTGGGCCGGGGAGCTGTTTTTT
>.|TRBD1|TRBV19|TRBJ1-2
CASSSTGTGSYGYTF
TGTGCCAGTAGCTCAACCGGGACAGGGTCCTATGGCTACACCTTC
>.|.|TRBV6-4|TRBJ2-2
CASSLQGTGELFF
TGTGCCAGCAGCTTACAGGGAACCGGGGAGCTGTTTTTT
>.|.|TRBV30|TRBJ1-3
CAWGPQAGNTIYF
TGTGCCTGGGGACCGCAGGCTGGAAACACCATATATTTT
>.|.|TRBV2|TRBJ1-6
CASSESHTGSYNSPLHF
TGTGCCAGCAGTGAAAGTCACACAGGGTCCTATAATTCACCCCTCCACTTT
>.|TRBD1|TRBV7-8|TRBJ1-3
CASRPDRGKNTIYF
TGTGCCAGCAGGCCGGACAGGGGGAAAAACACCATATATTTT
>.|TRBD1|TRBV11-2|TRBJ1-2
CASSHAATGVAPNYGYTF
TGTGCCAGCAGTCACGCAGCGACAGGGGTGGCCCCTAACTATGGCTACACCTTC
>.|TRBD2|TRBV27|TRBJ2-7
CASSLSGVSYEQYF
TGTGCCAGCAGTTTAAGCGGGGTATCCTACGAGCAGTACTTC
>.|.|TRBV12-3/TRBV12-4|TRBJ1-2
CASRDNYYGYTF
TGTGCCAGCAGGGACAATTACTATGGCTACACCTTC
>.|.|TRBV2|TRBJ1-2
CASSELQNYGYTF
TGTGCCAGCAGTGAGCTTCAGAACTATGGCTACACCTTC
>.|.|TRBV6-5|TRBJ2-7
CASSPREVPYEQYF
TGTGCCAGCAGCCCCCGTGAGGTGCCCTACGAGCAGTACTTC
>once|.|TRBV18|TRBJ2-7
CASSPPSGDYEQYF
TGTGCCAGCTCACCACCGTCAGGGGACTACGAGCAGTACTTC
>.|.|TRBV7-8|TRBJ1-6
CASSALRENSPLHF
TGTGCCAGCAGCGCATTACGGGAAAATTCACCCCTCCACTTT
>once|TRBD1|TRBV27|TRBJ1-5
CASRPGQISNQPQHF
TGTGCCAGCAGACCGGGACAGATTAGCAATCAGCCCCAGCATTTT
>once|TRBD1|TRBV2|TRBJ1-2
CATRGQDYGYTF
TGTGCCACCCGAGGACAGGACTATGGCTACACCTTC
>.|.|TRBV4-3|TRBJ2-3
CASSQVTGVTDTQYF
TGCGCCAGCAGCCAAGTTACGGGGGTCACAGATACGCAGTATTTT
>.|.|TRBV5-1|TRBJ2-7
CASRTSRISYEQYF
TGCGCCAGCAGGACGAGCAGGATCTCCTACGAGCAGTACTTC
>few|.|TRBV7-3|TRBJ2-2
CASSLRGVTGELFF
TGTGCCAGCAGCTTAAGGGGAGTTACCGGGGAGCTGTTTTTT
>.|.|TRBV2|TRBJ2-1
CASSSLQGIENEQFF
TGTGCCAGCAGTTCTTTACAGGGTATAGAAAATGAGCAGTTCTTC
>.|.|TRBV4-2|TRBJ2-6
CASSHEPRSGANVLTF
TGTGCCAGCAGCCATGAACCTAGATCTGGGGCCAACGTCCTGACTTTC
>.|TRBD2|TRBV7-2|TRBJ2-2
CASSLEAGGLTGELFF
TGTGCCAGCAGCTTAGAAGCGGGGGGACTCACCGGGGAGCTGTTTTTT
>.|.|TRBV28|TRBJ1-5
CASGGQGSGNQPQHF
TGTGCCAGTGGAGGGCAGGGATCAGGCAATCAGCCCCAGCATTTT
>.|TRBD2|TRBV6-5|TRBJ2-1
CASSLLAVGNEQFF
TGTGCCAGCAGTTTGCTAGCGGTCGGGAATGAGCAGTTCTTC
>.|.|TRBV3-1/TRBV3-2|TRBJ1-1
CASSHLFRGLNTEAFF
TGTGCCAGCAGCCATTTGTTTCGGGGGTTGAACACTGAAGCTTTCTTT
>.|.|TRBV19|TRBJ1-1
CASSSAGGAFF
TGTGCCAGTAGTTCCGCGGGGGGAGCTTTCTTT
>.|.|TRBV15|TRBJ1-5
CATSRAGFSNQPQHF
TGTGCCACCAGCAGAGCAGGTTTCAGCAATCAGCCCCAGCATTTT
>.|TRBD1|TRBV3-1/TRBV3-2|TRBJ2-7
CASSLGQGVEQYF
TGTGCCAGCAGCCTCGGACAGGGGGTCGAGCAGTACTTC
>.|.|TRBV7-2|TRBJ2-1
CASSSTPVGLGSFF
.
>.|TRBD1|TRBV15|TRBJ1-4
CATSRVRGANEKLFF
TGTGCCACCAGCAGGGTCAGGGGGGCTAATGAAAAACTGTTTTTT